These 30 T cell receptor beta chains were sequenced from one sample in a study of cytomegalovirus exposure and HLA in healthy donors. PCR involved 60 Vbeta and 13 Jbeta primers. Method: immunoSEQ multiplex PCR; TCRdb's copy keeps in-frame clones and lacks some. The sample lists more than 100,000 clones, approximately 10% seen once, with roughly 7% in the top ten. The source material was PBMCs. The source is a woman between 35 and 50 years old in good health and CMV-seropositive.

There are a few counts of this clone. The genes are TRBV27 and TRBJ2-7; 7 bases are a match to TRBD1. J gave up 2 bases and V 1 base, and 14 bases lay outside the gene matches. CDR1 is MNHEY, CDR2 SMNVEV, per germline (reference sequence). The CDR3 extends over 18 amino acids. For the CDR3, the DNA is TGTGCCAGCAGTTTATTTAGCGTAGGACAGGTCCCCACCTACGAGCAGTACTTC. Translated: CASSLFSVGQVPTYEQYF.

This chain uses TRBV7-3 with TRBJ2-5; D might be TRBD1 (5 bases). The CDR3 length is 13 residues. From germline, CDR1 is SGHTA and CDR2 FQGTGA. Trimming removed 5 bases from V and 1 base from J, with 8 bases in between. For the CDR3, the DNA is TGTGCCAGCAGCCAGGGCAGCCAAGAGACCCAGTACTTC. Protein sequence: CASSQGSQETQYF.

This clone was seen a handful of times. The chain is built from TRBV18 and TRBJ1-6, with 8 bases identical to TRBD1. Germline CDR1 reads KGHSH; CDR2 reads LQKENI. Unmatched junction bases numbered 4, after V lost 3 bases and J lost 9 bases. The CDR3 runs 14 residues. The CDR3 protein is CASSPDRVASPLHF. CDR3 bases: TGTGCCAGCTCACCGGACAGGGTTGCTTCACCCCTCCACTTT. Based on the CDR3 plus reference TRBV18 and TRBJ1-6, the full variable domain is NAGVMQNPRHLVRRRGQEARLRCSPMKGHSHVYWYRQLPEEGLKFMVYLQKENIIDESGMPKERFSAEFPKEGPSILRIQQVVRGDSAAYFCASSPDRVASPLHFGNGTRLTVT.

This clone came up a few times. The V call is TRBV2, the J call TRBJ1-6, with D perhaps TRBD1 (6 bases). This CDR3 comprises 16 residues. The germline gives CDR1 SNHLY, CDR2 FYNNEI. Trimming shortened V by 3 bases and J by 10 bases, and 19 bases separated the two germline ends. CDR3 protein: CASSDSRAGVGSPLHF. In DNA form, the CDR3 reads TGTGCCAGCAGTGATTCTCGGGCAGGGGTAGGATCACCCCTCCACTTT.

This clone came up a few times. J is TRBJ1-6 and V is TRBV10-3; 10 bases are shared with TRBD1. Unmatched junction bases numbered 1, after V lost 0 bases and J lost 8 bases. Germline CDR1 ENHRY, CDR2 SYGVKD. This CDR3 comprises 15 residues. CDR3 DNA sequence: TGTGCCATCAGTGAGTCCGGGACAGGGGATTCACCCCTCCACTTT. The encoded protein is CAISESGTGDSPLHF.

This clone has a handful of counts. The V gene is TRBV12-5, the J gene TRBJ1-5; D unclear. The length of the CDR3 is 15 residues. Trimming cost V 0 bases and J 7 bases, with 13 bases left between them. Germline-derived CDR1 and CDR2 are LGHNT and FRNRAP. This CDR3 is CASGLVESGRQPQHF. In nucleotides, the CDR3 is TGTGCTAGTGGTTTGGTAGAATCGGGTCGGCAGCCCCAGCATTTT. Combining the CDR3 with reference TRBV12-5 and TRBJ1-5 gives the whole variable domain DARVTQTPRHKVTEMGQEVTMRCQPILGHNTVFWYRQTMMQGLELLAYFRNRAPLDDSGMPKDRFSAEMPDATLATLKIQPSEPRDSAVYFCASGLVESGRQPQHFGDGTRLSIL.

This clone was detected a few times. This rearrangement joins TRBV7-8 to TRBJ1-6; weak D call: TRBD1 (5 bases). CDR3 length: 15 amino acids. V shed 3 bases and J shed 4 bases, with 10 bases lying between them. The germline V gene has CDR1 SGHVS and CDR2 FQNEAQ. The CDR3: CASSLLGQYNSPLHF. In DNA form, the CDR3 reads TGTGCCAGCAGCTTGCTAGGACAATATAATTCACCCCTCCACTTT.

This clone was detected a few times. This sequence joins TRBV7-2 and TRBJ2-2; possible D gene TRBD2, 5 bases. This CDR3 has 15 residues. Germline V gives CDR1 SGHTA, CDR2 FQGNSA. The V gene lost 0 bases and the J gene lost 5 bases, with 10 bases spanning the gap. The CDR3: CASSLAGVGTGELFF. CDR3 nucleotide sequence: TGTGCCAGCAGCTTAGCCGGGGTGGGGACCGGGGAGCTGTTTTTT.

CDR3 DNA sequence: TGTGCCAGTAGTATATCGGCGGCCTCAAGCAATCAGCCCCAGCATTTT. This gives the protein CASSISAASSNQPQHF. The chain recombines TRBV19 with TRBJ1-5; D not certain. Germline lookup yields CDR1 LNHDA and CDR2 SQIVND (reference sequence). V lost 2 bases, J lost 1 base, and 12 bases lay in between. The CDR3 sequence is 16 residues long.

This clone has just a few counts. J is TRBJ1-5 and V is TRBV7-9; no reliable D call. The V gene's germline CDR1 is SEHNR and CDR2 FQNEAQ (reference sequence). The CDR3 contains 16 residues. The ends were cut back, 1 base at V and 2 bases at J, with 12 bases in the middle. The CDR3 DNA reads as TGTGCCAGCAGCTTAGGGAACTTCGGAGGCAATCAGCCCCAGCATTTT. Amino acids: CASSLGNFGGNQPQHF.

This clone was seen more than once but under ten times. The V gene is TRBV29-1, the J gene TRBJ2-3, with TRBD2 matching 14 bases. Losses at the gene ends were 4 bases for V and 0 bases for J; bases not matched to a gene: 3. Germline V gene sequence: CDR1 SQVTM, CDR2 ANQGSEA. The CDR3 covers 16 residues. The CDR3 coding sequence is TGCAGCGTTGGACTAGCGGGGGGGCACAGCACAGATACGCAGTATTTT. Translated: CSVGLAGGHSTDTQYF.

The chain joins TRBV9 to TRBJ1-3; maybe TRBD1 (6 bases). This CDR3 region has 15 residues. The V gene lost 0 bases and the J gene lost 4 bases, with 11 bases spanning the gap. CDR1 SGDLS and CDR2 YYNGEE come from the germline V gene. CDR3 nucleotide sequence: TGTGCCAGCAGCGTAGGAGGGGGTCCGGGAAACACCATATATTTT. This translates into CASSVGGGPGNTIYF.

This clone was counted a single time. This chain uses TRBV6-5 with TRBJ2-3; 11 positions match TRBD2. The germline V gene has CDR1 MNHEY and CDR2 SVGAGI. This CDR3 is 16 amino acids long. J lost 4 bases, V lost 2 bases, and 5 bases had no gene match. The CDR3 reads CASSYKGSGGADTQYF. The CDR3 DNA follows: TGTGCCAGCAGTTACAAGGGTAGCGGGGGGGCAGATACGCAGTATTTT.

A few counts support this clone. V and J are TRBV15 and TRBJ2-5; the D gene is possibly TRBD1 (5 bases). There are 14 residues in the CDR3. CDR1 LNHNV and CDR2 YYDKDF come from the germline V gene (reference sequence). The V gene lost 0 bases and the J gene lost 4 bases, with 9 bases spanning the gap. CDR3 coding DNA: TGTGCCACCAGCAGAGATCAAGGGGTAGAGACCCAGTACTTC. Protein: CATSRDQGVETQYF.

In regard to this clone: Additional DNA sequences in this sample encode the identical CDR3. This chain uses TRBV9 with TRBJ1-1, with 7 bases matching TRBD1. Germline V lookup: CDR1 SGDLS, CDR2 YYNGEE. The CDR3 extends over 14 amino acids. J gave up 1 base and V 2 bases, and 2 bases lay outside the gene matches. For the CDR3, the DNA is TGTGCCAGCAGCGTCGGGACAGCGAACACTGAAGCTTTCTTT. It codes for CASSVGTANTEAFF. The complete variable domain, with remaining parts taken from reference TRBV9 and TRBJ1-1, reads DSGVTQTPKHLITATGQRVTLRCSPRSGDLSVYWYQQSLDQGLQFLIQYYNGEERAKGNILERFSAQQFPDLHSELNLSSLELGDSALYFCASSVGTANTEAFFGQGTRLTVV.

The sample holds a few counts of this clone. Other DNA sequences within the sample encode an identical CDR3. This chain links TRBV4-3 with TRBJ2-7, with D possibly matching TRBD1 (5 bases). This CDR3 spans 14 amino acids. V lost 1 base to trimming and J lost 1 base, with 8 bases between them. Germline V gene lookup returns CDR1 LGHNA and CDR2 YSLEER. The CDR3 nucleotides read TGCGCCAGCAGCCAAGTAAGACAGTCCTACGAGCAGTACTTC. Residues: CASSQVRQSYEQYF.

The chain has TRBV5-1 and TRBJ2-5; D may be TRBD2 (6 bases). CDR1 is SGHRS and CDR2 is YFSETQ in the germline V gene. This CDR3 has 17 amino acids. Trimming cost V 3 bases and J 2 bases, with 20 bases left between them. CDR3 sequence (DNA): TGCGCCAGCAGCTCCAGTTTTTTTAGCGGAACTCAAGAGACCCAGTACTTC. It is translated as CASSSSFFSGTQETQYF. The whole variable domain, filled in from reference TRBV5-1 and TRBJ2-5, reads KAGVTQTPRYLIKTRGQQVTLSCSPISGHRSVSWYQQTPGQGLQFLFEYFSETQRNKGNFPGRFSGRQFSNSRSEMNVSTLELGDSALYLCASSSSFFSGTQETQYFGPGTRLLVL.

This clone was counted only a few times. The rearrangement joins TRBV5-6 to TRBJ2-1, with TRBD1 matching 7 bases. Germline assignment: CDR1 SGHDT and CDR2 YYEEEE. Trimming removed 0 bases from V and 10 bases from J; junction bases left unmatched: 1. CDR3 size: 12 residues. The CDR3 DNA sequence: TGTGCCAGCAGCTTGGGGGACAGAGAGCAGTTCTTC. It yields the protein CASSLGDREQFF.

This chain uses TRBV2 with TRBJ1-3; D not resolved. CDR3 size: 15 residues. The V and J ends lost 2 bases and 2 bases respectively, with 10 bases between them. Germline CDR1 SNHLY, CDR2 FYNNEI. DNA of the CDR3: TGTGCCAGCAGTGAAAGACAATTAGCTGGAAACACCATATATTTT. The encoded protein is CASSERQLAGNTIYF.

The rearrangement links TRBV7-9 to TRBJ1-6; TRBD1 agrees at 10 bases. The germline V gene has CDR1 SEHNR and CDR2 FQNEAQ (reference sequence). V shed 8 bases, J shed 7 bases, and the junction held 8 bases outside the gene matches. CDR3 length: 15 residues. The CDR3 protein is CASSAGTGANSPLHF. The DNA for the CDR3 is TGTGCCAGCTCCGCCGGGACAGGGGCCAATTCACCCCTCCACTTT.

The gene calls are TRBV2 and TRBJ1-3; D is perhaps TRBD1 (6 bases). Trimming removed 5 bases from V and 3 bases from J, with 14 bases in between. Germline loops: CDR1 SNHLY, CDR2 FYNNEI. This CDR3 has 15 residues. CDR3 amino acids: CASSSQQGRGNTIYF. The CDR3, as DNA: TGTGCCAGCAGTAGCCAACAGGGTCGTGGAAACACCATATATTTT. Full variable domain (missing parts from reference TRBV2 and TRBJ1-3): EPEVTQTPSHQVTQMGQEVILRCVPISNHLYFYWYRQILGQKVEFLVSFYNNEISEKSEIFDDQFSVERPDGSNFTLKIRSTKLEDSAMYFCASSSQQGRGNTIYFGEGSWLTVV.

This clone was observed a few times. The V call is TRBV6-1, the J call TRBJ1-3; D unresolved. V lost 6 bases, J lost 4 bases, and 10 bases lay in between. The CDR3 sequence is 13 residues long. Germline CDR1 and CDR2: MNHNS and SASEGT. CDR3 coding DNA: TGTGCCAGCAGCTCCTCAGCGGGAAACACCATATATTTT. Its translation: CASSSSAGNTIYF.

This sequence joins TRBV7-9 and TRBJ2-5; tentative D call: TRBD1 (5 bases). This CDR3 contains 13 residues. Trimming removed 7 bases at V and 2 bases at J, with 11 bases between. Germline V gene lookup returns CDR1 SEHNR and CDR2 FQNEAQ (reference sequence). Here the CDR3 reads CASNRQTQETQYF. The CDR3 DNA reads TGTGCCAGCAACCGACAGACACAAGAGACCCAGTACTTC.

This chain joins TRBV11-2 and TRBJ1-1, with TRBD1 as a possible D gene (5 bases). CDR1 is SGHAT and CDR2 is FQNNGV in the germline V gene. The V and J ends lost 0 bases and 2 bases respectively, with 13 bases between them. The CDR3 is made up of 16 amino acids. In DNA, the CDR3 is TGTGCCAGCAGCTTAGAGGGAGCGGGGGGTAACACTGAAGCTTTCTTT. This gives the protein CASSLEGAGGNTEAFF.

This clone was found a few times. The chain employs TRBV7-9 and TRBJ1-2; 8 bases line up with TRBD1. V shed 4 bases and J 7 bases; nucleotides not matched to a gene: 8. Per the germline V gene, CDR1 is SEHNR and CDR2 is FQNEAQ (reference sequence). The CDR3 loop spans 14 amino acids. This CDR3 is CASSSWTGPFGYTF. In nucleotides, the CDR3 is TGTGCCAGCAGCTCCTGGACAGGGCCTTTTGGCTACACCTTC.

The chain carries TRBV2 and TRBJ1-2; the D gene is possibly TRBD1 (5 bases). The CDR3 totals 16 residues. Germline CDR1 and CDR2: SNHLY and FYNNEI. Trimming cost V 3 bases and J 7 bases, with 21 bases left between them. CDR3 amino acids: CASSEAGGTGIRGYTF. In DNA, the CDR3 is TGTGCCAGCAGTGAGGCGGGGGGGACGGGTATACGTGGCTACACCTTC.

This clone was seen more than once but under ten times. The chain links TRBV10-2 to TRBJ2-7; 7 bases are shared with TRBD1. The germline V gene has CDR1 WSHSY and CDR2 SAAADI. This CDR3 is built from 15 residues. J gave up 3 bases and V 6 bases, and 11 bases lay outside the gene matches. The CDR3 spells CASSRDRPPLYEQYF. In DNA, the CDR3 is TGCGCCAGCAGCCGGGACAGACCACCCCTCTACGAGCAGTACTTC.

Note on this clone: Other DNA sequences in the same sample also yield this CDR3. The chain combines TRBV5-1 with TRBJ1-1; the D is unclear. Deletions cut 0 bases from V and 0 bases from J, with 6 bases between. The V gene's germline CDR1 is SGHRS and CDR2 YFSETQ. The CDR3 loop spans 14 amino acids. The CDR3 region is CASSLGAMNTEAFF. The CDR3 DNA reads TGCGCCAGCAGCTTGGGGGCAATGAACACTGAAGCTTTCTTT.

This clone was counted between two and nine times. The chain uses TRBV12-5 and TRBJ2-2; D is uncertain. The CDR3 runs to 20 residues. The V end was cut by 7 bases, the J end by 5 bases, with 32 bases between. Germline CDR1 is LGHNT and CDR2 is FRNRAP. The CDR3: CASVLASGLVTAVKTGELFF. DNA of the CDR3: TGTGCTAGTGTCCTCGCTAGTGGTTTGGTAACGGCAGTTAAGACCGGGGAGCTGTTTTTT.

The rearrangement links TRBV11-2 to TRBJ2-3, with D possibly being TRBD2 (5 bases). The V end was cut by 1 base, the J end by 6 bases, with 14 bases between. CDR1 and CDR2 (germline): SGHAT, FQNNGV. The CDR3 loop spans 15 amino acids. Here the CDR3 DNA reads TGTGCCAGCAGCTTAGGAGGAGGTTGGTCGGATACGCAGTATTTT. This sequence encodes CASSLGGGWSDTQYF. Filled out from reference TRBV11-2 and TRBJ2-3, the complete variable domain reads EAGVAQSPRYKIIEKRQSVAFWCNPISGHATLYWYQQILGQGPKLLIQFQNNGVVDDSQLPKDRFSAERLKGVDSTLKIQPAKLEDSAVYLCASSLGGGWSDTQYFGPGTRLTVL.